These T cell receptor beta chains were read from a single sample in a study of human T cells and chemical hapten exposure. TCRdb re-called the RACE reads through MiXCR, storing one row per CDR3 protein. The sample shows 350,000 to 450,000 distinct CDR3 sequences, approximately 5.1% of them seen only once. This material consisted of whole blood, taken in connection with sensitization to the hapten diphenylcyclopropenone (DPC). All receptors derive from a woman between 50 and 59 years old with alopecia areata. Some clones in this sample may be carry-over from other donors' samples. Each CDR3 is given with its conserved first and last residue.

V: TRBV3-1
J: TRBJ2-7
CDR3: CASSRRGAEQYF

V: TRBV12-3/TRBV12-4
J: TRBJ1-2
CDR3: CASSFNHLNGYTF

V: TRBV29-1
J: TRBJ2-7
CDR3: CSVEDKWDEQYF

V: TRBV4-1
J: TRBJ2-2
CDR3: CASSQGPLQGTGELFF

V: TRBV2
J: TRBJ1-2
CDR3: CASSVTGTRTPGYTF

V: TRBV14
J: TRBJ2-7
CDR3: CASSQPGTREQYF

V: TRBV28
J: TRBJ2-7
CDR3: CASSGALGFYF

V: TRBV7-2
J: TRBJ1-1
CDR3: CASSSPRAAQRDTEAFF

V: TRBV29-1
J: TRBJ1-1
CDR3: CSVGDRGNTEAFF

V: TRBV29-1
J: TRBJ2-2
CDR3: CSVSRETGELFF

V: TRBV2
J: TRBJ1-1
CDR3: CASSEDQSTEAFF

V: TRBV7-2
J: TRBJ1-1
CDR3: CASSLKGLGIRAFF

V: TRBV4-1
J: TRBJ2-7
CDR3: CASSQVSGQRIYEQYF

V: TRBV7-4
J: TRBJ2-4
CDR3: CASSFGDLFVTNIQYF

V: TRBV7-2
J: TRBJ1-1
CDR3: CASSSGLSTEAFF

V: TRBV28
J: TRBJ2-2
CDR3: CASSLAGKRGELFF

V: TRBV5-6
J: TRBJ2-3
CDR3: CASSLVGPDTQYF

V: TRBV6-5
J: TRBJ1-2
CDR3: CASTGDRYGYTF

V: TRBV29-1
J: TRBJ2-1
CDR3: CSDRTLTYNEQFF

V: TRBV5-6
J: TRBJ2-7
CDR3: CASSGWDSRRYEQYF

V: TRBV6-1
J: TRBJ1-2
CDR3: CASSDHLGPAGLYGYTF

V: TRBV28
J: TRBJ2-3
CDR3: CASSFVDSRNTQYF

V: TRBV12-3/TRBV12-4
J: TRBJ2-2
CDR3: CASSFGRVTGELFF

V: TRBV20-1
J: TRBJ1-2
CDR3: CSATGTGRDDGYTF

V: TRBV4-1
J: TRBJ2-5
CDR3: CASSQGSGEETQYF

V: TRBV6-5
J: TRBJ2-1
CDR3: CASRGGTEFNNEQFF

V: TRBV5-1
J: TRBJ2-7
CDR3: CASSFQGDEQYF

V: TRBV20-1
J: TRBJ2-7
CDR3: CSARPGGLAFGEQYF

V: TRBV5-1
J: TRBJ2-3
CDR3: CASSPALSGQYTDTQYF

V: TRBV30
J: TRBJ1-1
CDR3: CAWGGDTEAFF

V: TRBV4-3
J: TRBJ2-3
CDR3: CASSHRRGSTDTQYF

V: TRBV6-2/TRBV6-3
J: TRBJ1-1
CDR3: CASSYSIRQDGRNTEAFF

V: TRBV9
J: TRBJ2-1
CDR3: CASSAGLSGNEQFF

V: TRBV7-6
J: TRBJ2-2
CDR3: CASSFRGPPTTGELFF

V: TRBV19
J: TRBJ2-2
CDR3: CASSITNTGELFF

V: TRBV19
J: TRBJ1-2
CDR3: CASKNFLGDPNYGYTF

V: TRBV12-3/TRBV12-4
J: TRBJ2-1
CDR3: CASSPGGGAWFNEQFF

V: TRBV20-1
J: TRBJ2-3
CDR3: CSARDPRQGPGPDTQYF